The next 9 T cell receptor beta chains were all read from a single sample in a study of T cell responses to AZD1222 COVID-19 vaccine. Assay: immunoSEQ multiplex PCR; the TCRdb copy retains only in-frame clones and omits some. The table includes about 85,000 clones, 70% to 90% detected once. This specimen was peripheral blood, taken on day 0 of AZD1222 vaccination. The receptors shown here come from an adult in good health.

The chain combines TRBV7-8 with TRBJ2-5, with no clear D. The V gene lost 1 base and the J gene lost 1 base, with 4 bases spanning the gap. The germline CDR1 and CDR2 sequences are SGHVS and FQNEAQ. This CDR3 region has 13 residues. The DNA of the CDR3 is TGTGCCAGCAGCTTAGGCCTCCAAGAGACCCAGTACTTC. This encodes CASSLGLQETQYF.

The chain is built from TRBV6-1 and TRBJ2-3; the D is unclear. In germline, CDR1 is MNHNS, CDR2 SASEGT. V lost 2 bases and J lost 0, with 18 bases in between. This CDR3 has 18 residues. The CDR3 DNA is TGTGCCAGCAGTGAACCCGGGCACATAGCAACTAGCACAGATACGCAGTATTTT. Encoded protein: CASSEPGHIATSTDTQYF.

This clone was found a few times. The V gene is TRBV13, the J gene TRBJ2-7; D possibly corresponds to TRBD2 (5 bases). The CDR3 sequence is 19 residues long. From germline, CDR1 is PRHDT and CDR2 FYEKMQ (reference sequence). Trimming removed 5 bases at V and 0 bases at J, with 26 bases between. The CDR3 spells CASSPSKPRTSRSSYEQYF. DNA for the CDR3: TGTGCCAGCAGCCCTTCTAAGCCGAGGACTTCCAGGAGCTCCTACGAGCAGTACTTC.

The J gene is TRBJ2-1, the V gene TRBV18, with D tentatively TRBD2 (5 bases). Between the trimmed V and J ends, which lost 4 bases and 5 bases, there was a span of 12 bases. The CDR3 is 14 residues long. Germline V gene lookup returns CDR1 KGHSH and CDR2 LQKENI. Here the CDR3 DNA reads TGTGCCAGCTCACGGGAGACCAACAACAATGAGCAGTTCTTC. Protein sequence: CASSRETNNNEQFF. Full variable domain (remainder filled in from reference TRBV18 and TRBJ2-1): NAGVMQNPRHLVRRRGQEARLRCSPMKGHSHVYWYRQLPEEGLKFMVYLQKENIIDESGMPKERFSAEFPKEGPSILRIQQVVRGDSAAYFCASSRETNNNEQFFGPGTRLTVL.

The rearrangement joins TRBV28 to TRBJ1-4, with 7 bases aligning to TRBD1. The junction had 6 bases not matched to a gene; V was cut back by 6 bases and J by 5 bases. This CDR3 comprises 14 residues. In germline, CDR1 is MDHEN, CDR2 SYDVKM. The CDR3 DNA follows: TGTGCCAGCAGCCGGGACAGTCTAAATGAAAAACTGTTTTTT. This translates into CASSRDSLNEKLFF.

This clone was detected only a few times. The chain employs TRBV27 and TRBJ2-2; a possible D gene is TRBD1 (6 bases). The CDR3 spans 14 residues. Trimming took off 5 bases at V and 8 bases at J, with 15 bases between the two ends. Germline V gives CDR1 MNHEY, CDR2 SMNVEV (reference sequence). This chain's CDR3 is CASSVTQGSGELFF. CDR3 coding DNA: TGTGCCAGCAGTGTGACACAGGGTTCGGGGGAGCTGTTTTTT.

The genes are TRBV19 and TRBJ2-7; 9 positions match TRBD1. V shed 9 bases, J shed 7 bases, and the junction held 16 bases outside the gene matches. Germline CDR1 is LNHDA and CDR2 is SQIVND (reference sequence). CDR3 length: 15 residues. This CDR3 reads CARGTGTGLSGEQYF. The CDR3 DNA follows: TGTGCCAGGGGGACCGGGACAGGGCTTAGCGGGGAGCAGTACTTC.

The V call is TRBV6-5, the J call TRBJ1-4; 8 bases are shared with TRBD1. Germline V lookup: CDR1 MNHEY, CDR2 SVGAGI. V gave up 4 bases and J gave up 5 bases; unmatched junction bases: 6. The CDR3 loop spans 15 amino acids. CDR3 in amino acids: CASSSGDRKNEKLFF. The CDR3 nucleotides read TGTGCCAGCAGTTCCGGGGACAGGAAAAATGAAAAACTGTTTTTT.

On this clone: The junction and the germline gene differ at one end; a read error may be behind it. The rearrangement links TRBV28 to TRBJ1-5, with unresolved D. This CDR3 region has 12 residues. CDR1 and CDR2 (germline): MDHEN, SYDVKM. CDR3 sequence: CASSPFLGVRNF. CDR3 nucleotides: TGTGCCAGCAGTCCATTCTTGGGCGTAAGGAATTTT.